A selection of T cell receptor beta chains follows, all from one sample in a study of blood T cell repertoires in COVID-19. Using immunoSEQ multiplex PCR, the repertoire was profiled, and TCRdb retains in-frame clones only, with some absent. The data hold some 130,000 clones, with 60% to 85% observed a single time. The specimen sequenced was peripheral blood. These TCRs come from an elderly man with acute or convalescent COVID-19. Each CDR3 is given with its conserved first and last residue. The order of the fields is V gene, CDR3 length, D gene, J gene, clone size, CDR3 protein, CDR3 DNA. A D gene is named only where the DNA matches it firmly. Only part of the rows carry a size: once, few, many, or a class if the clone is expanded.

V: TRBV28; length: 16; D: NA; J: TRBJ1-1; size: once; CDR3: CASRLPVAGDHTEAFF; DNA: TGTGCCAGCAGATTACCCGTAGCCGGCGATCACACTGAAGCTTTCTTT
V: TRBV4-1; length: 17; D: TRBD2; J: TRBJ2-3; size: NA; CDR3: CASSQDWSSGGTDTQYF; DNA: TGCGCCAGCAGCCAAGATTGGTCTAGCGGGGGCACAGATACGCAGTATTTT
V: TRBV7-9; length: 14; D: NA; J: TRBJ1-1; size: NA; CDR3: CASSLMGRNTEAFF; DNA: TGTGCCAGCAGCTTAATGGGCCGGAACACTGAAGCTTTCTTT
V: TRBV5-1; length: 13; D: TRBD2; J: TRBJ2-5; size: NA; CDR3: CASSLGREETQYF; DNA: TGCGCCAGCAGCTTAGGGAGGGAAGAGACCCAGTACTTC
V: TRBV6-5; length: 14; D: TRBD2; J: TRBJ2-2; size: NA; CDR3: CASRRETSTGELFF; DNA: TGTGCCAGCAGGCGGGAGACTAGCACCGGGGAGCTGTTTTTT
V: TRBV4-2; length: 17; D: TRBD1; J: TRBJ2-5; size: NA; CDR3: CASSLVKQGAGGETQYF; DNA: TGTGCCAGCAGCCTAGTAAAACAGGGGGCCGGGGGGGAGACCCAGTACTTC
V: TRBV2; length: 16; D: NA; J: TRBJ1-5; size: NA; CDR3: CASSETGRGSNQPQHF; DNA: TGTGCCAGCAGTGAAACGGGTAGGGGTAGCAATCAGCCCCAGCATTTT
V: TRBV9; length: 13; D: NA; J: TRBJ2-5; size: NA; CDR3: CASSVRGGETQYF; DNA: TGTGCCAGCAGCGTACGGGGTGGAGAGACCCAGTACTTC
V: TRBV20-1; length: 13; D: NA; J: TRBJ1-2; size: few; CDR3: CSASPDGKYGYTF; DNA: TGCAGTGCTAGTCCGGACGGGAAATATGGCTACACCTTC
V: TRBV4-1; length: 15; D: NA; J: TRBJ1-2; size: once; CDR3: CASSQSGWLHYGYTF; DNA: TGCGCCAGCAGCCAATCGGGATGGCTCCACTATGGCTACACCTTC
V: TRBV5-4; length: 18; D: NA; J: TRBJ1-1; size: NA; CDR3: CASSLALMAGIENTEAFF; DNA: TGTGCCAGCAGCTTGGCCTTAATGGCAGGGATTGAGAACACTGAAGCTTTCTTT
V: TRBV4-1; length: 20; D: TRBD2; J: TRBJ2-1; size: NA; CDR3: CASSQDPIGRLAGGHTEQFF; DNA: TGCGCCAGCAGCCAAGACCCGATAGGCAGGCTAGCGGGGGGCCATACTGAGCAGTTCTTC
V: TRBV10-2; length: 12; D: NA; J: TRBJ2-7; size: NA; CDR3: CASSLEGYEQYF; DNA: TGCGCCAGCAGCTTGGAGGGGTACGAGCAGTACTTC
V: TRBV7-9; length: 15; D: NA; J: TRBJ2-7; size: NA; CDR3: CASSFMKARLYEQYF; DNA: TGTGCCAGCAGCTTTATGAAGGCCAGGCTATACGAGCAGTACTTC
V: TRBV2; length: 15; D: TRBD2; J: TRBJ2-5; size: once; CDR3: CASSGERGALETQYF; DNA: TGTGCCAGCAGTGGGGAGCGGGGGGCGTTAGAGACCCAGTACTTC
V: TRBV6-6; length: 13; D: NA; J: TRBJ1-1; size: NA; CDR3: CASSGQMNTEAFF; DNA: TGTGCCAGCAGCGGACAGATGAACACTGAAGCTTTCTTT
V: TRBV6-6; length: 12; D: NA; J: TRBJ1-5; size: NA; CDR3: CASSSPNQPQHF; DNA: TGTGCCAGCAGTTCCCCAAATCAGCCCCAGCATTTT
V: TRBV6-6; length: 15; D: TRBD1; J: TRBJ2-7; size: NA; CDR3: CASSYHDRGSYEQYF; DNA: TGTGCCAGCAGTTACCACGACAGGGGGAGCTACGAGCAGTACTTC
V: TRBV19; length: 15; D: TRBD1; J: TRBJ1-1; size: NA; CDR3: CASSVYRGANTEAFF; DNA: TGTGCCAGTAGTGTATACAGGGGGGCAAACACTGAAGCTTTCTTT
V: TRBV7-9; length: 14; D: NA; J: TRBJ1-2; size: NA; CDR3: CASSSLPVNYGYTF; DNA: TGTGCCAGCAGCTCCCTGCCAGTTAACTATGGCTACACCTTC
V: TRBV27; length: 16; D: TRBD1; J: TRBJ2-1; size: NA; CDR3: CASSRGRQGAYNEQFF; DNA: TGTGCCAGCAGTAGAGGACGACAGGGGGCTTACAATGAGCAGTTCTTC
V: TRBV19; length: 19; D: TRBD1; J: TRBJ1-2; size: once; CDR3: CASSSERRDRGASNYGYTF; DNA: TGTGCCAGTAGTAGTGAGCGACGGGACAGGGGCGCCTCTAACTATGGCTACACCTTC
V: TRBV28; length: 15; D: TRBD1; J: TRBJ1-2; size: once; CDR3: CASRSGTATNYGYTF; DNA: TGTGCCAGCAGATCCGGGACAGCAACGAACTATGGCTACACCTTC
V: TRBV6-1; length: 13; D: NA; J: TRBJ1-1; size: NA; CDR3: CASSELRGTEAFF; DNA: TGTGCCAGCAGTGAACTCCGGGGCACTGAAGCTTTCTTT